The TCR beta chain under discussion was sequenced for a study of T cell responses to AZD1222 COVID-19 vaccine. Study-wide findings and caveats: Reportedly, close to half of spike-specific TCRs are directed against unmutated variant regions.

Sequenced by immunoSEQ multiplex PCR; TCRdb stores in-frame clones only, minus some. Of approximately 79,000 clones in the sample, about 86% were seen once. Note on this clone: The target antigen is unknown.

V was clipped by 4 bases and J by 2 bases, with 15 bases between them. The CDR3 length is 16 residues. Germline assignment: CDR1 SGDLS and CDR2 YYNGEE. V gene TRBV9 combines with J gene TRBJ2-2; D might be TRBD1 (6 bases). This TCR was recovered from an adult in good health. Sequences were derived from peripheral blood, sampled on day 0 of AZD1222 vaccination. CDR3 DNA sequence: TGTGCCAGCAGCCCAGAAGGGGGATTTAACACCGGGGAGCTGTTTTTT. Protein product: CASSPEGGFNTGELFF. Full variable domain (rest looked up from reference TRBV9 and TRBJ2-2): DSGVTQTPKHLITATGQRVTLRCSPRSGDLSVYWYQQSLDQGLQFLIQYYNGEERAKGNILERFSAQQFPDLHSELNLSSLELGDSALYFCASSPEGGFNTGELFFGEGSRLTVL.